This T cell receptor beta chain was sequenced for a study of blood T cell repertoires in COVID-19. V lost 3 bases to trimming and J lost 1 base, with 6 bases between them. The CDR3 covers 13 residues. Looked up from germline, CDR1 is SNHLY and CDR2 is FYNNEI. Methods used by the authors: Counts of nucleated cells, estimated from reference gene primer amplification, were obtained. Produced via immunoSEQ multiplex PCR; TCRdb's table is partial and in-frame only. V, J and clone size derive from that table, while D and trimming were established from the DNA sequence. The data show roughly 180,000 clones, more than 65% seen once. Seattle patients were enrolled while actively infected and followed longitudinally.

Sequenced material: peripheral blood. The sequence derives from a woman aged 55-70 years with COVID-19, enrolled during active disease. V is TRBV2 and J is TRBJ1-1, with a possible D match to TRBD1 (5 bases). CDR3 sequence: CASSDRENTEAFF. Written as DNA, the CDR3 is TGTGCCAGCAGTGACAGGGAGAACACTGAAGCTTTCTTT.